This is a list of T cell receptor beta chains from one sample in a study of blood T cells in healthy people across ages. Each CDR3 protein gets one entry after TCRdb re-called the 5' RACE reads with MiXCR. The sample has 540,000 or so distinct CDR3 sequences; roughly 43% are singletons. The sample taken for sequencing was blood. These receptors all come from an elderly man in good health. The CDR3 runs from the conserved cysteine through the conserved F or W. Each record gives: V gene, CDR3 protein.

TRBV5-1 CASRRPPDYNEQFF
TRBV6-2/TRBV6-3 CTSSSNKDTTYEQYF
TRBV20-1 CSARDRAYPGRGYTF
TRBV6-6 CASTFGENTDTFF
TRBV6-5 CASSYSTGPIEQYF
TRBV15 CATSRHIGTSGGKGAKNIQYF
TRBV7-2 CASSSLEGRRAYEQYF
TRBV28 CASSRIRGSGSLETQYF
TRBV7-3 CASSPYHRAAGQETQYF
TRBV5-1 CASSPEGQGFNEQYF
TRBV5-6 CASSLDRGTAFF
TRBV4-3 CASSQEERRYTGELFF
TRBV29-1 CSVAGGVTDTQYF
TRBV6-5 CASSYTSGRSYEQYF
TRBV7-3 CASSNGVGGYTF
TRBV5-1 CASSYRQLGGETQYF
TRBV29-1 CSVSLRGGPGGNGYTF
TRBV2 CASSGRQGVTETQYF
TRBV2 CASRAEWAGKNIQYF
TRBV6-1 CASSYGQGLDNEQYF
TRBV3-1 CASSPRVVRNSPLHF
TRBV5-5 CASSLPQSSYEQYF
TRBV7-2 CASSHRNEIGYTF
TRBV5-1 CASSLRGQGRVYNEQYF
TRBV6-6 CATVADTASEAFF
TRBV7-9 CASSFRDNDNEQFF
TRBV14 CASSQVGGTNTRYF
TRBV10-3 CATDAGLGYNEQFF
TRBV2 CASSEIGAADTGELFF
TRBV4-1 CASSQERSQIYGYTF
TRBV10-3 CAISEAASGRVATQYF
TRBV7-2 CASSPSASGATDTQYF